The source of this TCR beta chain is a study of Ad26.COV2.S vaccination and SARS-CoV-2 variants. Whole-study results and caveats: Following vaccination, spike-specific CD8+ and CD4+ T cell responses reportedly exhibited substantial breadth. Quantification of TCR breadth and depth may have yielded underestimates of total T cell responses. Greater spike-specific TCR breadth was seen in vaccine recipients than in placebo recipients.

Germline assignment: CDR1 SGHVS and CDR2 FNYEAQ. This CDR3 has 13 amino acids. The V end lost 5 bases, the J end lost 2 bases, and 10 bases lay between the germline ends. Of note for this clone: Its antigen is not known.

Generated by immunoSEQ multiplex PCR, the TCRdb table keeps only in-frame clones and is missing some. The sample records about 98,000 clones, over 60% being singletons. The source material was peripheral blood, sampled after recovery from COVID-19. This TCR was sampled from a human donor who had recovered from COVID-19. The V gene is TRBV7-6, the J gene TRBJ2-7; D unresolved. The CDR3 reads CASSPAGTYEQYF. The CDR3 bases are TGTGCCAGCAGCCCAGCAGGTACCTACGAGCAGTACTTC.